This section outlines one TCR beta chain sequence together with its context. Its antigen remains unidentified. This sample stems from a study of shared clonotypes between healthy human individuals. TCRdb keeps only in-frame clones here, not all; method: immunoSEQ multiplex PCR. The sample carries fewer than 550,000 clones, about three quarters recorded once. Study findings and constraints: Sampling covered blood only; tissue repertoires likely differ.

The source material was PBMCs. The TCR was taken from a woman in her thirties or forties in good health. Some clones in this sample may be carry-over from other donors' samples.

CDR3: CSTGQGYNEQFF. CDR3 nucleotide sequence: TGCAGCACGGGACAGGGCTACAATGAGCAGTTCTTC. This chain links TRBV29-1 with TRBJ2-1, with 9 nucleotides matching TRBD1. The CDR3 consists of 12 residues. Trimming removed 8 bases from V and 3 bases from J; junction bases left unmatched: 2. Germline CDR1 reads SQVTM; CDR2 reads ANQGSEA.